This T cell receptor (beta chain) was documented in a study of T cell responses to AZD1222 COVID-19 vaccine. The germline V gene has CDR1 SNHLY and CDR2 FYNNEI. The CDR3 runs 11 residues. Trimming removed 7 bases from V and 13 bases from J, with 14 bases in between. This clone was seen just once. Produced via immunoSEQ multiplex PCR; TCRdb's table is partial and in-frame only. The profile shows tens of thousands of clones, about 85% of them singletons. This chain connects TRBV2 to TRBJ2-1; no definite D call. This clonotype originated in an adult in good health. The sequenced sample was peripheral blood, obtained on day 0 of AZD1222 vaccination. This CDR3 is CASTSGAVQFF. DNA for the CDR3: TGTGCCAGCACCTCGGGCGCGGTACAGTTCTTC.